This record looks at one T cell receptor (beta chain) sequence and its context. As yet, its antigen is unknown. A multiplex PCR was run with 60 Vbeta primers and 13 Jbeta primers. Libraries were prepared by immunoSEQ multiplex PCR; TCRdb keeps only in-frame clonotypes and omits some of them. In the table there are 150,000 to 200,000 clones, around 78% of which are singletons. This record comes from a study of cytomegalovirus exposure and HLA in healthy donors. General study points: Across HLA loci, a later analysis found differing TCR association rates, with DRB1 most and HLA-C fewest. Links to common viral pathogens appeared, in a later analysis, for several of the most significant clusters. A link between a missense DCLRE1C variant and TCR beta V- and J-gene trimming emerged from a later analysis.

CDR3 length: 16 residues. The V segment lost 1 base and the J segment 4 bases; nucleotides outside the gene matches: 10. Germline lookup yields CDR1 GTSNPN and CDR2 SVGIG (reference sequence). The gene calls are TRBV30 and TRBJ1-2, with 9 bases identical to TRBD1. The sample was PBMCs. The source of this sequence is a man younger than 30 in good health and CMV-seronegative. CDR3 region: CAWSGGQGGWAYGYTF. CDR3 nucleotide sequence: TGTGCCTGGAGTGGGGGACAGGGAGGGTGGGCCTATGGCTACACCTTC.